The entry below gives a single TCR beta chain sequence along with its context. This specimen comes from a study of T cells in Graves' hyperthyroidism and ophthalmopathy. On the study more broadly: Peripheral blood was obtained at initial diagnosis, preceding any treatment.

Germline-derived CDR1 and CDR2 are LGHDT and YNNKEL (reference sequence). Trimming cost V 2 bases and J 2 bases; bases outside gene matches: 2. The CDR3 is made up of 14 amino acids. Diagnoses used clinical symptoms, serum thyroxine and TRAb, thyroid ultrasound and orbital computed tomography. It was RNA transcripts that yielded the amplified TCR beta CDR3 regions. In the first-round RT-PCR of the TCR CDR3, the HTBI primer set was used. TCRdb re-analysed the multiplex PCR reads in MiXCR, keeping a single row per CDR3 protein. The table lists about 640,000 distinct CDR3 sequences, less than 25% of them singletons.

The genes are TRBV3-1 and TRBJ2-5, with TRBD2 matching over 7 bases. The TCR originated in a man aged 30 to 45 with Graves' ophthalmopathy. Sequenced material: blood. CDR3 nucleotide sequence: TGTGCCAGCAGCCAACCGGGACTACAAGAGACCCAGTACTTC. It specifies CASSQPGLQETQYF.